This T cell receptor beta chain was recovered during a study of prognosis after radiotherapy for stage I lung cancer. Study information: Under 15 cases involved newly diagnosed primary stage I lung tumors, and roughly 5 involved oligometastatic NSCLC subsequent to surgical resection of the primary tumor.

Genomic DNA provided the template from which TCR beta CDR3 was amplified by two-round multiplex PCR. With primers specific to each TRBV and TRBJ gene, the first-round PCR was performed. In TCRdb, the multiplex PCR reads were re-called with MiXCR into one record per CDR3 protein. This sample has over 30,000 distinct CDR3 sequences; approximately 25% occur once, and the top ten carry around 25%. This CDR3 has 14 residues. Germline V gene data show CDR1 as SGHRS and CDR2 as YFSETQ. V was shortened by 4 bases and J by 5 bases, with 15 bases between the two germline ends. This clonotype has ten or more counts.

This rearrangement joins TRBV5-1 to TRBJ2-5; the D gene is possibly TRBD1 (6 bases). The sequencing used PBMCs, collected before or after stereotactic body radiation therapy (not recorded which). The source is a donor over 45 with non-small cell lung cancer. Written as DNA, the CDR3 is TGCGCCAGCAGCACGGGGCAGGGGCCGGAGACCCAGTACTTC. Translated, it gives CASSTGQGPETQYF.